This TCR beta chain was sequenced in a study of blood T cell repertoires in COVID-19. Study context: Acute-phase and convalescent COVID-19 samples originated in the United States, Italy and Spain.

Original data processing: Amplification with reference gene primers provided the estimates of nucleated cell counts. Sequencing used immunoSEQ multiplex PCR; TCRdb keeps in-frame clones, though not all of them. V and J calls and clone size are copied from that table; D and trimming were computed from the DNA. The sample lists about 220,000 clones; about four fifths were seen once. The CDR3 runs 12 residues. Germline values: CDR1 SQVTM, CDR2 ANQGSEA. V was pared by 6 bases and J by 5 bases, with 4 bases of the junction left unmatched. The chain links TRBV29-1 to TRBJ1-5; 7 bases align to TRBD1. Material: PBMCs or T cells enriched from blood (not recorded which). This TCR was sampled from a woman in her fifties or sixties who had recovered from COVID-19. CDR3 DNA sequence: TGCAGCGTGGGACAGCTTGATCAGCCCCAGCATTTT. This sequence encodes CSVGQLDQPQHF.